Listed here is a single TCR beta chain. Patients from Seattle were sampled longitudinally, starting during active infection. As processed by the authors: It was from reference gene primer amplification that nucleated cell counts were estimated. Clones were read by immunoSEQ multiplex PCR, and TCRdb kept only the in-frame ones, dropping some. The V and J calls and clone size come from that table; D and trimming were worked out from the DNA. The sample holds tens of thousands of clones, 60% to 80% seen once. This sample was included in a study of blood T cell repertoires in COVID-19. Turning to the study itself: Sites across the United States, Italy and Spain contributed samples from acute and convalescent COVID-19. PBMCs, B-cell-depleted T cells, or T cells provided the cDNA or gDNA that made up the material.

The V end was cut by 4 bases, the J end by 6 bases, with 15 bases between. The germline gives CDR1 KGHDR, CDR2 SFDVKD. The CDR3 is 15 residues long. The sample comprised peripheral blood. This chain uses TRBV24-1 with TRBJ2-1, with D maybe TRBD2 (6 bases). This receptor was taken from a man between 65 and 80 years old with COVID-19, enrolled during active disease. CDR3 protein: CATSETGAVVNEQFF. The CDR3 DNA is TGTGCCACCAGTGAGACGGGAGCTGTGGTCAATGAGCAGTTCTTC.